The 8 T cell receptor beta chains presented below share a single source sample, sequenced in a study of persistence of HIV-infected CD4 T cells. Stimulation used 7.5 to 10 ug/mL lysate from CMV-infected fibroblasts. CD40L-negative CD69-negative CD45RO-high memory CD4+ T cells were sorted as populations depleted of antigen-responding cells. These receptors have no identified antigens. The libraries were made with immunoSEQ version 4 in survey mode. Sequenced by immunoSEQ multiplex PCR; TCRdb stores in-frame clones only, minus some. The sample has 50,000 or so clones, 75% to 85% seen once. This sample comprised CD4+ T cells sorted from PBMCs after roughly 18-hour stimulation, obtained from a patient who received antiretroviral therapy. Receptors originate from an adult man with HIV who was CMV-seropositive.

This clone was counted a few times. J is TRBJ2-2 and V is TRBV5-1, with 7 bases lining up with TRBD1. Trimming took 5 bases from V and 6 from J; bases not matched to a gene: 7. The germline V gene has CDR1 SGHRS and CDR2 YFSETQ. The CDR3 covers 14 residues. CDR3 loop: CASRGTAWAGELFF. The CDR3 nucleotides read TGCGCCAGCAGGGGGACAGCGTGGGCCGGGGAGCTGTTTTTT. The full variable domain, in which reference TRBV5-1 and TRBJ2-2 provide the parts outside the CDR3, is KAGVTQTPRYLIKTRGQQVTLSCSPISGHRSVSWYQQTPGQGLQFLFEYFSETQRNKGNFPGRFSGRQFSNSRSEMNVSTLELGDSALYLCASRGTAWAGELFFGEGSRLTVL.

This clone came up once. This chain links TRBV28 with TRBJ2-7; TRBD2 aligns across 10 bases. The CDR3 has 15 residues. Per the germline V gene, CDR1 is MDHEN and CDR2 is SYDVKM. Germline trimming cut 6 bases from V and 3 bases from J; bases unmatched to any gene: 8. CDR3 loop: CASSTSGTYRYEQYF. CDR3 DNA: TGTGCCAGCAGCACTAGCGGGACATACCGCTACGAGCAGTACTTC.

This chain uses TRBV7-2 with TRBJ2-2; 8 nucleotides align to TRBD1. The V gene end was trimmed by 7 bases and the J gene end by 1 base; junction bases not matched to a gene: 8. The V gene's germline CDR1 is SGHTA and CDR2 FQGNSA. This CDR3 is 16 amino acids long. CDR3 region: CASTPKGTGNTGELFF. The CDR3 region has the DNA TGTGCCAGCACCCCGAAAGGGACAGGGAACACCGGGGAGCTGTTTTTT.

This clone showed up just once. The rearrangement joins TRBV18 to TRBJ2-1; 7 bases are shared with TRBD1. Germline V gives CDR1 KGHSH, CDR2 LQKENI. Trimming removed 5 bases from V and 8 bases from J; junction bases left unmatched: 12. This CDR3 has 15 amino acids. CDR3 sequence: CASSAKQGYGDEQFF. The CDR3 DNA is TGTGCCAGCTCAGCCAAACAGGGGTACGGAGATGAGCAGTTCTTC. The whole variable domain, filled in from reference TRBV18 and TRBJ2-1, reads NAGVMQNPRHLVRRRGQEARLRCSPMKGHSHVYWYRQLPEEGLKFMVYLQKENIIDESGMPKERFSAEFPKEGPSILRIQQVVRGDSAAYFCASSAKQGYGDEQFFGPGTRLTVL.

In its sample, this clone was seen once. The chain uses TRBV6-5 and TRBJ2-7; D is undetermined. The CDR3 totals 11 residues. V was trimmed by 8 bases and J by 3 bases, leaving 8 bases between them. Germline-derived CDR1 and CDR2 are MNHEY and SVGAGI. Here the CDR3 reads CASEKVYEQYF. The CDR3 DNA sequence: TGTGCCAGCGAGAAGGTCTACGAGCAGTACTTC.

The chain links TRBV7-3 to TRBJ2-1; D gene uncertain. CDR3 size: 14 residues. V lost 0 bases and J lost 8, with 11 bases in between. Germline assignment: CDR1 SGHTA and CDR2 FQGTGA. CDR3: CASSLTPGMDEQFF. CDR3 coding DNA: TGTGCCAGCAGCTTAACGCCCGGAATGGATGAGCAGTTCTTC.

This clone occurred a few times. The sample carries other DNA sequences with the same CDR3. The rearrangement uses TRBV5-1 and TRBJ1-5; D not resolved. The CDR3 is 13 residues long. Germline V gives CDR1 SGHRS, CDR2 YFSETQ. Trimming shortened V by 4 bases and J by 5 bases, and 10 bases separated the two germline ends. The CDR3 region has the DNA TGCGCCAGCAGCCTGGGTCGAGATCAGCCCCAGCATTTT. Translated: CASSLGRDQPQHF. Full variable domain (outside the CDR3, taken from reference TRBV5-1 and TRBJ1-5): KAGVTQTPRYLIKTRGQQVTLSCSPISGHRSVSWYQQTPGQGLQFLFEYFSETQRNKGNFPGRFSGRQFSNSRSEMNVSTLELGDSALYLCASSLGRDQPQHFGDGTRLSIL.

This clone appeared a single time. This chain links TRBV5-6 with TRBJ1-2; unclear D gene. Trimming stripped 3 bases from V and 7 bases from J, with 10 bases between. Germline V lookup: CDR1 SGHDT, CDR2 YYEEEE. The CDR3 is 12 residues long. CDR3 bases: TGTGCCAGCAGCTCCCCGATGGGTGGCTACACCTTC. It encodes CASSSPMGGYTF.